This T cell receptor beta chain appears in the sequencing data of a study of blood T cell repertoires in COVID-19. Across the study: Samples of COVID-19 (acute and convalescent) were obtained from the United States, Italy and Spain. The cDNA or gDNA used as material had been derived from T cells, B-cell-depleted T cells, or PBMCs.

Per the authors' pipeline: How many nucleated cells were present was estimated from reference gene primer amplification. Measured with immunoSEQ multiplex PCR; TCRdb has only the in-frame clones, and not every one. D and trimming come from the DNA, and the V and J calls and clone size come from that table. The sample gives under 110,000 clones, over 80% of which show up once; approximately 5.4% is in the top ten. Trimming took 0 bases from V and 7 from J, leaving 12 bases between them. The CDR3 length is 14 residues. Germline values: CDR1 MRHNA, CDR2 SNTAGT. In its sample, this clone was seen once. The sample taken for sequencing was peripheral blood. This receptor was taken from a man between 50 and 59 years old with active COVID-19. The J gene is TRBJ1-2, the V gene TRBV6-4; D remains ambiguous. In DNA form, the CDR3 reads TGTGCCAGCAGTGACTCTACGTCAGGCCGTGGCTACACCTTC. Translating gives CASSDSTSGRGYTF.